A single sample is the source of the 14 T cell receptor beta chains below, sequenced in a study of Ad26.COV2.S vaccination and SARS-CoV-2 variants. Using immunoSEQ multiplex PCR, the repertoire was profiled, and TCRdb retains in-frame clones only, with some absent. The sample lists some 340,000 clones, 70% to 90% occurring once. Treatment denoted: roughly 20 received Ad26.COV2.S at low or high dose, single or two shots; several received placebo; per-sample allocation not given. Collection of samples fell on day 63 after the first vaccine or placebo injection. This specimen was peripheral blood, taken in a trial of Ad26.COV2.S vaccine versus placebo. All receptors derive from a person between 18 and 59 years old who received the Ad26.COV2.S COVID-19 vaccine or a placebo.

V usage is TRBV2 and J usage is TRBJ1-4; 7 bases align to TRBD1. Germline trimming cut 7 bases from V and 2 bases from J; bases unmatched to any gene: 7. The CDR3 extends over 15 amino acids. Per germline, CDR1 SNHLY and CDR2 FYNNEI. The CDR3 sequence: CASTGGGQTNEKLFF. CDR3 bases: TGTGCCAGCACAGGGGGTGGTCAGACTAATGAAAAACTGTTTTTT.

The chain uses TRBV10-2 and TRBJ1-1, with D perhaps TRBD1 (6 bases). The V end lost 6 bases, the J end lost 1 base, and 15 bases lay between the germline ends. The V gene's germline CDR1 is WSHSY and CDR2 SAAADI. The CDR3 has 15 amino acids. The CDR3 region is CASSEGDRRNTEAFF. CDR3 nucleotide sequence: TGCGCCAGCAGCGAAGGCGACAGGAGGAACACTGAAGCTTTCTTT.

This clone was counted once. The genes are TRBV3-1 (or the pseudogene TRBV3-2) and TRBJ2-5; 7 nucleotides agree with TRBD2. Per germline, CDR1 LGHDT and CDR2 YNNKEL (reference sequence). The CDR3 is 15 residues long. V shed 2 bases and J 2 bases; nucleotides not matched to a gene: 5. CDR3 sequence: CASSQIPGLQETQYF. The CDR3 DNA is TGTGCCAGCAGCCAAATCCCGGGACTACAAGAGACCCAGTACTTC.

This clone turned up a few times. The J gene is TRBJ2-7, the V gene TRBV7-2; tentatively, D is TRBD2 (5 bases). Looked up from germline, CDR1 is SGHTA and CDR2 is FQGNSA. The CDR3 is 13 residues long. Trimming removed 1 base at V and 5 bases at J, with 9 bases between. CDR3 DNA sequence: TGTGCCAGCAGCTTAGGGCCCGGGAACGAGCAGTACTTC. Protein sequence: CASSLGPGNEQYF. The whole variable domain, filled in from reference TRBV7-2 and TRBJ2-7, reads GAGVSQSPSNKVTEKGKDVELRCDPISGHTALYWYRQSLGQGLEFLIYFQGNSAPDKSGLPSDRFSAERTGGSVSTLTIQRTQQEDSAVYLCASSLGPGNEQYFGPGTRLTVT.

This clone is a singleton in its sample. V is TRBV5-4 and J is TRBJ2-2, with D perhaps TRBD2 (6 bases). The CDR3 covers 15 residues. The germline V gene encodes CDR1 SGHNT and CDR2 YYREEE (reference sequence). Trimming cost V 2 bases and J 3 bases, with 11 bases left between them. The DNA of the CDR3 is TGTGCCAGCAGCTTTGGGCCGGGGGACACCGGGGAGCTGTTTTTT. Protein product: CASSFGPGDTGELFF. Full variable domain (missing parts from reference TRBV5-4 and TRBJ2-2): ETGVTQSPTHLIKTRGQQVTLRCSSQSGHNTVSWYQQALGQGPQFIFQYYREEENGRGNFPPRFSGLQFPNYSSELNVNALELDDSALYLCASSFGPGDTGELFFGEGSRLTVL.

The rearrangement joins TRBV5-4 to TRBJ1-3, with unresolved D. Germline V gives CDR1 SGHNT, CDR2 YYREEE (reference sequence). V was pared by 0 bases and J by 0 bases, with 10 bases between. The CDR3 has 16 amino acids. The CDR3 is CASSLATPSSGNTIYF. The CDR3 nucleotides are TGTGCCAGCAGCTTGGCTACACCGAGCTCTGGAAACACCATATATTTT.

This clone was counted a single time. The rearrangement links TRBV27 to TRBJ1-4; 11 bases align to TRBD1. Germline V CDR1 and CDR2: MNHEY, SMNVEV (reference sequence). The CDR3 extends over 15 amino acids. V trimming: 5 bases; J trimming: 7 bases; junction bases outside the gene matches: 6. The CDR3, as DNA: TGTGCCAGCAGTAAAGGGACAGGGGGAGTTGAAAAACTGTTTTTT. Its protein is CASSKGTGGVEKLFF.

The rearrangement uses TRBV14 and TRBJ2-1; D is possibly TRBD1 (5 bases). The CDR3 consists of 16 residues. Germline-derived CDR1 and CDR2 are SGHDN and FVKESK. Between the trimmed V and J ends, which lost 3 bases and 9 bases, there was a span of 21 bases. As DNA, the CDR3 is TGTGCCAGCAGCCACGACCCCAGACAGAATAGGGGTGAGCAGTTCTTC. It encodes CASSHDPRQNRGEQFF.

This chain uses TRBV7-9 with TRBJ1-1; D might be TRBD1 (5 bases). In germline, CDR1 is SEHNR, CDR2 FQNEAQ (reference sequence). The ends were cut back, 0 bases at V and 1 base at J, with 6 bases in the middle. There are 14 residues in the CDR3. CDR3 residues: CASSLAGTNTEAFF. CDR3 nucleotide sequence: TGTGCCAGCAGCTTAGCAGGGACGAACACTGAAGCTTTCTTT.

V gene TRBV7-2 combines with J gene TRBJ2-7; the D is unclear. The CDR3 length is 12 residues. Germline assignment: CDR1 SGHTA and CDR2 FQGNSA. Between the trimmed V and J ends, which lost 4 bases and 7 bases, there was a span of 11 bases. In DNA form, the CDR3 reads TGTGCCAGCAGCTCATTTACGAAGGAGCAGTACTTC. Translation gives CASSSFTKEQYF.

This CDR3 reads CASSRGGSSYEQYF. In DNA form, the CDR3 reads TGTGCCAGCAGTCGGGGCGGCAGCTCCTACGAGCAGTACTTC. J is TRBJ2-7 and V is TRBV5-6; D could derive from TRBD1 or TRBD2 (5 bases each). The CDR3 runs to 14 residues. The ends were cut back, 5 bases at V and 0 bases at J, with 12 bases in the middle. CDR1 is SGHDT and CDR2 is YYEEEE in the germline V gene.

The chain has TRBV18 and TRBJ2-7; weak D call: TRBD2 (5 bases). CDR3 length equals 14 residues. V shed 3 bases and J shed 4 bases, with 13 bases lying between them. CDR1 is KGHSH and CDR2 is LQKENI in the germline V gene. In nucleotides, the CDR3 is TGTGCCAGCTCACCGTGGAGGACTTCGTACGAGCAGTACTTC. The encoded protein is CASSPWRTSYEQYF.

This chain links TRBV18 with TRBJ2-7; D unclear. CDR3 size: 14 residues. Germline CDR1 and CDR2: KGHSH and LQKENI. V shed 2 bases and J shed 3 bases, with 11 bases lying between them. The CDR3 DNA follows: TGTGCCAGCTCACCAAGCAGAGAAGTCTACGAGCAGTACTTC. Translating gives CASSPSREVYEQYF.

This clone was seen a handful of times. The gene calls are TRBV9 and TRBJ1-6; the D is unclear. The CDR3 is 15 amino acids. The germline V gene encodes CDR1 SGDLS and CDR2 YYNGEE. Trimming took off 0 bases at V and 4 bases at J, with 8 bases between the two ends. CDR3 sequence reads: CASSVEGPYNSPLHF. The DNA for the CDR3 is TGTGCCAGCAGCGTAGAAGGACCGTATAATTCACCCCTCCACTTT.